These 10 T cell receptor beta chains were sequenced from one sample in a study of OX40 agonist ivuxolimab in advanced cancers. Generated by immunoSEQ multiplex PCR, the TCRdb table keeps only in-frame clones and is missing some. The repertoire holds nearly 80,000 clones, with about 92% as singletons. Sequencing used CD4+ or CD8+ T cells sorted from blood, obtained in a trial of the OX40 agonist ivuxolimab. The receptors here all came from an adult with an advanced solid tumor such as melanoma, head and neck, liver or kidney cancer.

V usage is TRBV30 and J usage is TRBJ2-5; the match to TRBD2 covers 9 bases. The CDR3 extends over 14 amino acids. From germline, CDR1 is GTSNPN and CDR2 SVGIG (reference sequence). Trimming at V came to 0 bases and at J to 5 bases, leaving 4 bases not matched to a gene. In nucleotides, the CDR3 is TGTGCCTGGAGTGTAGTTAGCGGGGGTGAGACCCAGTACTTC. Its protein is CAWSVVSGGETQYF.

The chain uses TRBV5-1 and TRBJ2-7; 9 nucleotides line up with TRBD1. The V gene's germline CDR1 is SGHRS and CDR2 YFSETQ. The CDR3 has 15 amino acids. Germline trimming cut 0 bases from V and 7 bases from J; bases unmatched to any gene: 8. This chain's CDR3 is CASSLAPQGAGEQYV. The CDR3 DNA reads as TGCGCCAGCAGCTTGGCACCACAGGGGGCGGGGGAGCAGTACGTC.

The gene calls are TRBV5-1 and TRBJ2-7; 7 nucleotides match TRBD1. CDR1 is SGHRS and CDR2 is YFSETQ in the germline V gene. V lost 8 bases and J lost 2; bases outside the gene matches: 10. The CDR3 loop spans 14 amino acids. The CDR3 is CASGLDRAAYEQYF. The CDR3 coding sequence is TGCGCCAGTGGCCTTGACAGGGCTGCCTACGAGCAGTACTTC.

The chain carries TRBV2 and TRBJ2-1; 10 bases line up with TRBD2. The CDR3 runs 15 residues. Trimming took 6 bases from V and 13 from J; bases not matched to a gene: 15. Per the germline V gene, CDR1 is SNHLY and CDR2 is FYNNEI. The CDR3 bases are TGTGCCAGCAGCCTACTAGCGGGGAGTTACACTGAACAGTTCTTC. Translated, it gives CASSLLAGSYTEQFF.

This clone was detected once. The chain carries TRBV7-9 and TRBJ1-6, with D possibly TRBD1 on 5 matching bases. The CDR3 contains 16 residues. Germline-derived CDR1 and CDR2 are SEHNR and FQNEAQ (reference sequence). The V end lost 0 bases, the J end lost 9 bases, and 15 bases lay between the germline ends. The CDR3 loop is CASSLAGTQKSSPLHF. CDR3 DNA sequence: TGTGCCAGCAGCTTAGCGGGGACCCAAAAGAGTTCACCCCTCCACTTT.

With regard to this clone: At one boundary the junction diverges from the germline segment, which might be a read error. Within the sample, other DNA sequences also encode this same CDR3. The chain carries TRBV5-1 and TRBJ2-5; TRBD1 matches at 9 bases. The CDR3 sequence is 20 residues long. Germline assignment: CDR1 SGHRS and CDR2 YFSETQ. DNA for the CDR3: TGCGCCAGCAGGGGGACAGGGACTGTTCTGGGGAATCTCCACCACGAGACCCAGTACTTC. Residues: CASRGTGTVLGNLHHETQYF.

This sequence joins TRBV6-5 and TRBJ1-6, with D perhaps matching TRBD1 (5 bases). This CDR3 spans 16 amino acids. The V end was cut by 2 bases, the J end by 8 bases, with 16 bases between. Germline V gives CDR1 MNHEY, CDR2 SVGAGI. The CDR3 nucleotides read TGTGCCAGCAGTTACAAAGGTCTCGGAGGGGATTCACCCCTCCACTTT. Translation gives CASSYKGLGGDSPLHF.

This rearrangement joins TRBV7-2 to TRBJ1-4; D may be TRBD1 (5 bases). The V end was cut by 5 bases, the J end by 10 bases, with 14 bases between. This CDR3 region has 13 residues. Per germline, CDR1 SGHTA and CDR2 FQGNSA. CDR3 nucleotide sequence: TGTGCCAGCAGCCCGCGGGGGGGACCAAAACTGTTTTTT. Its protein product is CASSPRGGPKLFF.

The chain joins TRBV25-1 to TRBJ2-3; D could derive from TRBD1 or TRBD2 (5 bases each). This CDR3 has 13 residues. Germline CDR1 is MGHDK and CDR2 is SYGVNS. Trimming removed 1 base from V and 4 bases from J, with 6 bases in between. DNA of the CDR3: TGTGCCAGCAGTGAATTGGGGGCAGATACGCAGTATTTT. It translates to CASSELGADTQYF.

CDR3 bases: TGTGCCAGTAGTATAGATGGGGGCCTGGTGAACACTGAAGCTTTCTTT. Its translation: CASSIDGGLVNTEAFF. The rearrangement links TRBV19 to TRBJ1-1; TRBD1 might be the D (6 bases). From germline, CDR1 is LNHDA and CDR2 SQIVND (reference sequence). V was trimmed by 0 bases and J by 0 bases, leaving 11 bases between them. This CDR3 contains 16 residues.